This TCR beta chain stems from a study of blood T cells in healthy people across ages. Germline CDR1 and CDR2: SGHAT and FQNNGV. The ends were cut back, 5 bases at V and 7 bases at J, with 14 bases in the middle. This CDR3 spans 13 amino acids. The use of a sample-barcoded 5' primer and a J-beta primer mix characterized a second PCR of about 7 to 12 cycles. TCRdb re-analysed the 5' RACE reads in MiXCR, keeping a single row per CDR3 protein. Of 1.5 million to 2 million distinct CDR3 sequences detected, about 35% appear once; the ten largest clones hold around 11%. The sequenced sample consisted of blood. The rearrangement joins TRBV11-2 to TRBJ1-2; D is possibly TRBD1 (5 bases). The receptor comes from a young woman in good health. DNA for the CDR3: TGTGCCAGCAGCAAACGACAGCACTGTGGCTACACCTTC. It encodes CASSKRQHCGYTF.